One sample yielded the 3 T cell receptor beta chains listed below, sequenced in a study of blood T cell repertoires in COVID-19. Method: immunoSEQ multiplex PCR; TCRdb's copy keeps in-frame clones and lacks some. The profile shows 250,000 or so clones, approximately 90% of them singletons. Specimen: PBMCs or T cells enriched from blood (not recorded which). Every receptor here comes from a man aged 40-55 years who had recovered from COVID-19.

The genes are TRBV19 and TRBJ2-1, with TRBD2 identical over 10 bases. The germline V gene has CDR1 LNHDA and CDR2 SQIVND (reference sequence). Losses at the gene ends were 0 bases for V and 4 bases for J; bases not matched to a gene: 6. The CDR3 covers 17 residues. CDR3 nucleotide sequence: TGTGCCAGTAGTATAGATTCCCTAGCGGGAGCATACAATGAGCAGTTCTTC. Residues: CASSIDSLAGAYNEQFF.

The chain combines TRBV7-6 with TRBJ1-1; 9 bases agree with TRBD1. Germline assignment: CDR1 SGHVS and CDR2 FNYEAQ. The CDR3 totals 16 residues. The V segment lost 5 bases and the J segment 1 base; nucleotides outside the gene matches: 8. The CDR3 reads CASSPSYRGQNTEAFF. In DNA form, the CDR3 reads TGTGCCAGCAGCCCCTCCTACAGGGGGCAGAACACTGAAGCTTTCTTT.

The chain's CDR3 is CASSGDRENTEAFF. DNA for the CDR3: TGTGCCAGCTCAGGGGACAGGGAGAACACTGAAGCTTTCTTT. The chain links TRBV18 to TRBJ1-1; 9 positions match TRBD1. J was trimmed by 1 base and V by 5 bases; bases with no gene match: 2. The CDR3 has 14 residues. Germline CDR1 and CDR2: KGHSH and LQKENI.